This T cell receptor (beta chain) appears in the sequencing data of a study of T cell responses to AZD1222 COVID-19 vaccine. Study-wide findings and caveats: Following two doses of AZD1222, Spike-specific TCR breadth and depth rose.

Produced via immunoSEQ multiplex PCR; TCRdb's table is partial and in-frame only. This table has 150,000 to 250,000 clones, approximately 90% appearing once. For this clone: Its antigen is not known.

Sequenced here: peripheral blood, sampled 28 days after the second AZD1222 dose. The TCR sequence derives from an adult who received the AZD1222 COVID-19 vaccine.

The CDR3 here is CASSLIPAATNEKLFF. The CDR3 DNA reads as TGTGCCAGCAGTTTAATCCCGGCTGCAACTAATGAAAAACTGTTTTTT. This chain joins TRBV28 and TRBJ1-4; D remains unclear. Germline-derived CDR1 and CDR2 are MDHEN and SYDVKM. The CDR3 is 16 amino acids. Trimming pared 2 bases from V and 0 bases from J, leaving 10 bases between.